The entry below gives a single TCR beta chain sequence along with its context. This could be a read error, since a much larger clone is one nucleotide away. This sample's RNA came from whole unsorted tissue. The data belong to a study of tumor and adjacent non-tumor tissue in lung cancer. The library came from three nested PCR rounds adapted from ARM-PCR protocols. TCRdb re-analysed the multiplex PCR reads in MiXCR, keeping a single row per CDR3 protein. This table has more than 70,000 distinct CDR3 sequences, approximately 57% appearing once. Input material: lung tumor tissue. This sequence was found in a man aged 65-85 years with non-small cell lung cancer.

The DNA for the CDR3 is TGTACCAGCAGCGAAGGGATTTCTACTAACTATGGCTACACCTTC. Translating it yields CTSSEGISTNYGYTF. The rearrangement links TRBV5-6 to TRBJ1-2; D is uncertain. Germline assignment: CDR1 SGHDT and CDR2 YYEEEE. This CDR3 has 15 amino acids.